This T cell receptor (beta chain) was identified in a study of blood T cells in healthy people across ages. PBMCs, at least 6.5 million per sample, were isolated. Primed by a sample-barcoded 5' primer and a J-beta primer mix, a second PCR proceeded for 7 to 11 cycles. TCRdb reprocessed the 5' RACE reads with MiXCR, giving one entry per CDR3 protein. Of approximately 1.5 million distinct CDR3 sequences in the sample, around 40% were seen once. The CDR3 length is 14 residues. From germline, CDR1 is SGHTA and CDR2 FQGNSA. The junction had 2 bases not matched to a gene; V was cut back by 0 bases and J by 11 bases. This clonotype was detected only a few times.

Sequenced sample: blood. The TCR sequence derives from a young woman in good health. The chain is built from TRBV7-2 and TRBJ2-1, with 12 bases that match TRBD2. The CDR3 DNA follows: TGTGCCAGCAGCTTAGCCCTAGCGGGGGGGAAGCAGTTCTTC. Encoded protein: CASSLALAGGKQFF.